This entry lists 25 T cell receptor beta chains sequenced from one sample in a study of T cells after yellow fever vaccination (dated 2019 in TCRdb). The intended sense of this specimen's treatment or condition label: live attenuated yellow fever vaccine strain. Libraries were constructed by 5' RACE. The sequencing machine was an Illumina HiSeq 2500. The public reads were run again by TCRdb, first through fastp at Q25 and then through MiXCR, and only productive beta chains were kept. CDR3 protein sequences are deduplicated, and each keeps its most common genes and DNA. The sample data list roughly 120,000 distinct CDR3 sequences, and 7.4% of these were observed just once. Jointly, the top ten make up just under 2.5% of the sample. The sequences come from CD4+ T cells sorted from PBMCs, collected about 10 days after the first yellow fever vaccination. All receptors come from a man aged 18 to 30 who received the YFV17D yellow fever vaccine.

This clonotype was seen many times. The chain couples TRBV12-3 or TRBV12-4 to TRBJ2-7; a possible D gene is TRBD1 (6 bases). The CDR3 extends over 15 amino acids. Deletions cut 3 bases from V and 3 bases from J, with 15 bases between. The CDR3 nucleotides read TGTGCCAGCAGTTTGTCGCCGGGGACAATCTACGAGCAGTACTTC. It encodes CASSLSPGTIYEQYF.

This clonotype was recorded many times. The chain recombines TRBV18 with TRBJ2-2, with 8 bases fitting TRBD2. Germline V CDR1 and CDR2: KGHSH, LQKENI. With 3 bases clipped from V and 0 bases from J, the junction kept 6 bases outside the gene matches. This CDR3 is 17 amino acids long. The CDR3 protein is CASSPNRLATNTGELFF. CDR3 nucleotide sequence: TGTGCCAGCTCACCCAATCGACTAGCGACGAACACCGGGGAGCTGTTTTTT.

This clonotype was observed many times. J is TRBJ2-7 and V is TRBV7-9, with 7 bases that match TRBD1. The ends lost 5 bases at V and 3 bases at J; junction bases unmatched: 7. The CDR3 extends over 14 amino acids. Germline CDR1 SEHNR, CDR2 FQNEAQ (reference sequence). CDR3 coding DNA: TGTGCCAGCAGCCCAGGGGGACACTTCTACGAGCAGTACTTC. Translation gives CASSPGGHFYEQYF. Variable domain in full (rest from reference TRBV7-9 and TRBJ2-7): DTGVSQNPRHKITKRGQNVTFRCDPISEHNRLYWYRQTLGQGPEFLTYFQNEAQLEKSRLLSDRFSAERPKGSFSTLEIQRTEQGDSAMYLCASSPGGHFYEQYFGPGTRLTVT.

The gene calls are TRBV20-1 and TRBJ2-3; TRBD2 matches 10 bases. Germline V gene lookup returns CDR1 DFQATT and CDR2 SNEGSKA (reference sequence). CDR3 size: 14 residues. The V segment lost 6 bases and the J segment 3 bases; nucleotides outside the gene matches: 6. CDR3 sequence: CSASGLAATDTQYF. The CDR3 nucleotides read TGCAGTGCCAGCGGACTAGCGGCAACAGATACGCAGTATTTT.

The chain has TRBV28 and TRBJ1-4; 7 bases are a match to TRBD1. The CDR3 covers 14 residues. The ends lost 2 bases at V and 6 bases at J; junction bases unmatched: 3. Germline CDR1 and CDR2: MDHEN and SYDVKM. CDR3 loop: CASSLTGVDEKLFF. In DNA, the CDR3 is TGTGCCAGCAGTTTAACAGGGGTTGATGAAAAACTGTTTTTT.

This clonotype came up many times. The CDR3 protein is CASSPDRANTGELFF. In nucleotides, the CDR3 is TGTGCCAGCTCACCGGACAGGGCGAACACCGGGGAGCTGTTTTTT. The rearrangement joins TRBV18 to TRBJ2-2; 8 nucleotides match TRBD1. This CDR3 contains 15 residues. CDR1 KGHSH and CDR2 LQKENI come from the germline V gene. The V segment lost 3 bases and the J segment 0 bases; nucleotides outside the gene matches: 0.

Ten or more counts support this clonotype. The chain has TRBV5-1 and TRBJ1-2; 9 bases are shared with TRBD1. Trimming cost V 2 bases and J 3 bases; bases outside gene matches: 5. CDR3 length equals 15 residues. The germline V gene encodes CDR1 SGHRS and CDR2 YFSETQ. The CDR3 nucleotides read TGCGCCAGCAGCTTAGGACAGGGGAGGCACTATGGCTACACCTTC. Encoded protein: CASSLGQGRHYGYTF.

This clonotype was seen ten or more times. CDR3 amino acids: CASSALREVGYEQYV. In nucleotides, the CDR3 is TGTGCCAGCAGCGCTTTGAGGGAGGTGGGATACGAGCAGTACGTC. The chain is built from TRBV9 and TRBJ2-7; tentative D call: TRBD2 (6 bases). V lost 3 bases to trimming and J lost 4 bases, with 17 bases between them. The V gene's germline CDR1 is SGDLS and CDR2 YYNGEE. This CDR3 contains 15 residues.

This clonotype appeared many times. The chain couples TRBV6-1 to TRBJ2-3; 11 bases agree with TRBD2. The junction had 11 bases not matched to a gene; V was cut back by 4 bases and J by 5 bases. The CDR3 consists of 17 residues. Looked up from germline, CDR1 is MNHNS and CDR2 is SASEGT. The DNA for the CDR3 is TGTGCCAGCAGTGGCCGTTTGACTAGCGGGGAATTAGATACGCAGTATTTT. Translating it yields CASSGRLTSGELDTQYF.

Many counts were recorded for this clonotype. The genes are TRBV20-1 and TRBJ2-7, with D tentatively TRBD2 (7 bases). This CDR3 has 12 amino acids. The germline gives CDR1 DFQATT, CDR2 SNEGSKA (reference sequence). The CDR3 here is CSARGGGSEQYV. The CDR3 bases are TGCAGTGCAAGAGGGGGGGGAAGTGAGCAGTACGTC.

This clonotype has ten or more counts. V is TRBV20-1 and J is TRBJ2-5; 9 bases align to TRBD2. V lost 1 base, J lost 5 bases, and 5 bases stayed unmatched. CDR1 and CDR2 (germline): DFQATT, SNEGSKA (reference sequence). The CDR3 sequence is 14 residues long. In DNA, the CDR3 is TGCAGTGCTAGAGTTGCTAGCGGGGTGGAGACCCAGTACTTC. It yields the protein CSARVASGVETQYF.

This rearrangement joins TRBV5-4 to TRBJ1-2, with a possible D match to TRBD1 (6 bases). The ends were cut back, 2 bases at V and 10 bases at J, with 15 bases in the middle. The CDR3 totals 13 residues. Germline V gives CDR1 SGHNT, CDR2 YYREEE (reference sequence). Here the CDR3 DNA reads TGTGCCAGCAGCTTTCAGACAGGCAAGGTCTACACCTTC. This encodes CASSFQTGKVYTF. The full variable domain, its missing parts supplied by reference TRBV5-4 and TRBJ1-2, is ETGVTQSPTHLIKTRGQQVTLRCSSQSGHNTVSWYQQALGQGPQFIFQYYREEENGRGNFPPRFSGLQFPNYSSELNVNALELDDSALYLCASSFQTGKVYTFGSGTRLTVV.

This clonotype was counted ten times or more. The rearrangement links TRBV5-6 to TRBJ2-4; D is perhaps TRBD2 (5 bases). The CDR3 totals 15 residues. V lost 2 bases, J lost 4 bases, and 13 bases lay in between. Looked up from germline, CDR1 is SGHDT and CDR2 is YYEEEE. In DNA, the CDR3 is TGTGCCAGCAGCTTATCTCAACCGGGGAAAAACATTCAGTACTTC. The encoded protein is CASSLSQPGKNIQYF.

This clonotype was recorded many times. The CDR3, as DNA: TGTGCCAGCAGTTCCATAGGACAGCCCTATCATAACACGGGAGCTTTCTTT. Protein: CASSSIGQPYHNTGAFF. The V gene is TRBV6-5, the J gene TRBJ1-1; a weak D match, TRBD1 (6 bases). Trimming removed 4 bases from V and 10 bases from J, with 28 bases in between. CDR1 is MNHEY, CDR2 SVGAGI, per germline. CDR3 length equals 17 residues.

The sample holds a few counts of this clonotype. The chain uses TRBV5-1 and TRBJ2-1; a weak D match, TRBD1 (5 bases). CDR1 is SGHRS and CDR2 is YFSETQ in the germline V gene. The CDR3 consists of 15 residues. Trimming pared 5 bases from V and 7 bases from J, leaving 19 bases between. The CDR3 protein is CASSHRPDWTNEQFF. The CDR3 bases are TGCGCCAGCAGTCATCGACCTGACTGGACAAATGAGCAGTTCTTC.

This clonotype was found many times. The V gene is TRBV6-5, the J gene TRBJ1-1; TRBD1 might be the D (5 bases). The CDR3 runs 16 residues. V lost 2 bases and J lost 1, with 14 bases in between. Germline V gene sequence: CDR1 MNHEY, CDR2 SVGAGI. The CDR3 nucleotides read TGTGCCAGCAGTTACGTCGGGGGTAGAGGGAACACTGAAGCTTTCTTT. Translating gives CASSYVGGRGNTEAFF.

This clonotype was seen repeatedly, ten times or more. The chain employs TRBV20-1 and TRBJ1-1; tentative D call: TRBD1 (6 bases). V dropped 0 bases and J dropped 1 base, with 12 bases sitting between them. Germline CDR1 is DFQATT and CDR2 is SNEGSKA (reference sequence). This CDR3 has 15 residues. CDR3 DNA sequence: TGCAGTGCTAGAGATGCGGGGGCTGGGAACACTGAAGCTTTCTTT. Translating it yields CSARDAGAGNTEAFF.

This clonotype has at least ten counts. The V call is TRBV5-1, the J call TRBJ2-5; 7 bases map to TRBD2. The ends lost 9 bases at V and 2 bases at J; junction bases unmatched: 7. The length of the CDR3 is 13 residues. Germline loops: CDR1 SGHRS, CDR2 YFSETQ. CDR3 amino acids: CATRGEPQETQYF. The DNA for the CDR3 is TGCGCCACCCGGGGGGAGCCACAAGAGACCCAGTACTTC.

This clonotype came up a few times. The chain recombines TRBV7-9 with TRBJ1-1; D uncertain. Germline V gene sequence: CDR1 SEHNR, CDR2 FQNEAQ (reference sequence). Trimming took off 6 bases at V and 11 bases at J, with 16 bases between the two ends. The CDR3 sequence is 12 residues long. The CDR3 region has the DNA TGTGCCAGCAGGGGCCTCGGGGAAGGGGCTTTCTTT. It codes for CASRGLGEGAFF.

This clonotype has at least ten counts. The genes are TRBV9 and TRBJ2-5; D may be TRBD2 (6 bases). Per germline, CDR1 SGDLS and CDR2 YYNGEE. The V end lost 2 bases, the J end lost 0 bases, and 17 bases lay between the germline ends. This CDR3 contains 17 residues. The CDR3 loop is CASSVGPAGRYQETQYF. CDR3 DNA sequence: TGTGCCAGCAGCGTCGGTCCAGCGGGCAGGTACCAAGAGACCCAGTACTTC.

The chain is built from TRBV29-1 and TRBJ2-2; D may match TRBD1 or TRBD2 (5 bases each). The germline V gene encodes CDR1 SQVTM and CDR2 ANQGSEA. V shed 6 bases and J shed 6 bases, with 17 bases lying between them. The CDR3 sequence is 14 residues long. The CDR3 protein is CSVATLGEPGELFF. The CDR3 DNA sequence: TGCAGCGTCGCTACCCTGGGGGAACCCGGGGAGCTGTTTTTT.

This clonotype was recorded many times. The chain carries TRBV12-3 or TRBV12-4 and TRBJ2-1; 11 nucleotides match TRBD2. The CDR3 loop spans 16 amino acids. V lost 5 bases, J lost 8 bases, and 11 bases stayed unmatched. CDR3 nucleotides: TGTGCCAGCAGTCTACCACTAGCGGGGGAAATGGATGAGCAGTTCTTC. Translation: CASSLPLAGEMDEQFF.

This clonotype was detected ten times or more. V gene TRBV7-2 combines with J gene TRBJ1-5; D not certain. Germline-derived CDR1 and CDR2 are SGHTA and FQGNSA. V was cut by 1 base and J by 1 base, with 11 bases left in between. CDR3 length: 16 amino acids. The CDR3 DNA reads as TGTGCCAGCAGCTTAGAGTCGACACGGAGCAATCAGCCCCAGCATTTT. It yields the protein CASSLESTRSNQPQHF.

The J gene is TRBJ1-2, the V gene TRBV6-5; a weak D match, TRBD1 (5 bases). The V and J ends lost 0 bases and 4 bases respectively, with 15 bases between them. The V gene's germline CDR1 is MNHEY and CDR2 SVGAGI. The CDR3 extends over 16 amino acids. Here the CDR3 reads CASSYSLEGLVYGYTF. CDR3 sequence (DNA): TGTGCCAGCAGTTACTCCTTAGAGGGGCTTGTCTATGGCTACACCTTC.

This clonotype was counted ten times or more. The V call is TRBV21-1, the J call TRBJ2-7; the table's TRBD1 call for D was not verified on the DNA. TRBV21-1 is listed as a pseudogene. The CDR3 has 14 amino acids. The CDR3 sequence is CASTPPTVRYEQYF. CDR3 nucleotides: TGTGCCAGCACCCCCCCAACTGTACGCTACGAGCAGTACTTC.